This entry describes one TCR beta chain. The data were taken from a study of response to subunit inactivated influenza vaccine. TCRdb itself ran the RT-PCR reads through MiXCR, one entry per CDR3 protein. Of roughly 700,000 distinct CDR3 sequences listed, around 13% are singletons. The CDR3 spans 14 residues. Trimming removed 1 base from V and 4 bases from J, with 7 bases in between. This chain links TRBV12-3 or TRBV12-4 with TRBJ2-2; D remains ambiguous. This receptor was identified in a man aged 45 to 65 who received an inactivated influenza vaccine. The material was PBMCs from blood, obtained 14 days before vaccination. CDR3 loop: CASSLDGVTGELFF. The CDR3 DNA is TGTGCCAGCAGTTTAGATGGCGTCACCGGGGAGCTGTTTTTT.